The following is a T cell receptor beta chain sequence with its context. Its cognate antigen is unknown. The data belong to a study of Ad26.COV2.S vaccination and SARS-CoV-2 variants. Treatment here: some 19 received Ad26.COV2.S at low or high dose, single or two shots; 5 received placebo; per-sample allocation not given. Specimens were obtained on day 63 following the first vaccine or placebo injection. An adult donor aged 18-55 years was enrolled in Boston. TCRdb keeps only in-frame clones here, not all; method: immunoSEQ multiplex PCR. The sample has about 400,000 clones; about 80% are singletons. Study outcomes and limitations: In vaccinated individuals, spike-specific CD8+ and CD4+ T cell responses reportedly displayed substantial breadth.

Germline loops: CDR1 MNHEY, CDR2 SVGAGI. V shed 2 bases and J shed 5 bases, with 9 bases lying between them. The CDR3 has 13 amino acids. This chain uses TRBV6-5 with TRBJ1-1; D remains unclear. The sample here was peripheral blood, taken in a trial of Ad26.COV2.S vaccine versus placebo. The receptor's source is a person aged 18-60 years who received the Ad26.COV2.S COVID-19 vaccine or a placebo. CDR3 in amino acids: CASSYVERTEAFF. DNA for the CDR3: TGTGCCAGCAGTTACGTGGAGAGGACTGAAGCTTTCTTT.